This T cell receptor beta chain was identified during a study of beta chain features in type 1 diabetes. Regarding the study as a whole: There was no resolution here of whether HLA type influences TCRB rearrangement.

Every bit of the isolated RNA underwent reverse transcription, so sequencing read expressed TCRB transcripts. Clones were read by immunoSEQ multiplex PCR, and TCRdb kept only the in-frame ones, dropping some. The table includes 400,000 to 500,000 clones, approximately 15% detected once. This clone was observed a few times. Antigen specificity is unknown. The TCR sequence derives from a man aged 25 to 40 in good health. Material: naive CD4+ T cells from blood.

CDR3 coding DNA: TGTGCCAGCATGGGACAGCCTAATGAAAAACTGTTTTTT. It is translated as CASMGQPNEKLFF. The chain employs TRBV2 and TRBJ1-4; 7 bases line up with TRBD1. The germline gives CDR1 SNHLY, CDR2 FYNNEI. The junction had 2 bases not matched to a gene; V was cut back by 7 bases and J by 3 bases. CDR3 length: 13 amino acids.